This T cell receptor (beta chain) was identified in a study of cytomegalovirus exposure and HLA in healthy donors. Healthy bone marrow donors made up the cohort. V gave up 3 bases and J gave up 3 bases, with 12 bases separating them. Germline loops: CDR1 SGHAT, CDR2 FQNNGV. The CDR3 is made up of 15 amino acids. Overall study findings and caveats: Most of the TCR beta V segments (in an earlier analysis) were productive either about 87% or about 30% of the time. Of the V segments, some could not be distinguished, including TRBV6-2 and TRBV6-3, and were excluded. A later analysis found that most CMV-associated TCR beta chains appeared HLA-restricted.

Turning to this clone: Its cognate antigen is unknown.

PCR was performed using 60 Vbeta and 13 Jbeta primers. TCRdb's table, derived via immunoSEQ multiplex PCR, lists solely in-frame clones and lacks some. The sample lists nearly 200,000 clones; 80% to 85% were seen once. Material for sequencing was PBMCs. This receptor was taken from a woman aged 45-60 years in good health and CMV-seropositive. This chain joins TRBV11-2 and TRBJ1-5, with D perhaps matching TRBD1 (5 bases). CDR3 in amino acids: CASSLGGRINQPQHF. The CDR3 nucleotides are TGTGCCAGCAGCTTGGGGGGTCGCATCAATCAGCCCCAGCATTTT.